This T cell receptor (beta chain) was sequenced during a study of blood T cell repertoires in COVID-19. The protocol was immunoSEQ multiplex PCR, while the TCRdb copy is restricted to in-frame clones and leaves out a portion. This table holds 190,000 or so clones, 94% found once. Seattle participants joined during active infection and were tracked over time. The CDR3 length is 17 residues. V lost 8 bases and J lost 1; bases outside the gene matches: 14. Germline assignment: CDR1 KGHSH and CDR2 LQKENI. This sequence joins TRBV18 and TRBJ1-3, with TRBD1 matching 7 bases. The sequence was obtained from a man younger than 40 with COVID-19, enrolled during active disease. Sequences were obtained from peripheral blood. The CDR3 is CASLHRDSALSGNTIYF. Here the CDR3 DNA reads TGTGCCAGCCTCCACCGGGACAGTGCTTTATCTGGAAACACCATATATTTT.